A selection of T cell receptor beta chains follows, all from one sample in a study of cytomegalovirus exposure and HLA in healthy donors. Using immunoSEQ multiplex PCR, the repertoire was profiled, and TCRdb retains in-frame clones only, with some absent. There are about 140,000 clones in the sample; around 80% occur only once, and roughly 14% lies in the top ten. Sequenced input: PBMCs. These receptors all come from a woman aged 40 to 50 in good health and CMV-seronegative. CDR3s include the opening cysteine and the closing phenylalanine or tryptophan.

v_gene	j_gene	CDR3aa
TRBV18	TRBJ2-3	CASSPLAGPLDTQYF
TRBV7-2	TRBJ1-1	CASSRRDTEAFF
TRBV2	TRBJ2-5	CASSVRTRIYETQYF
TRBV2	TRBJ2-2	CASSERQGYTGELFF
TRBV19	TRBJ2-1	CASTRAGGYNEQFF
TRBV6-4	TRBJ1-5	CASRDDILRNQPQHF
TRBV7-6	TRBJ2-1	CASSLGAGNEQFF
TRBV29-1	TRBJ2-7	CSVGGTGSYEQYF
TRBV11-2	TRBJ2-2	CASSLVLRSRGTGGELFF
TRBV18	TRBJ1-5	CASSPSDGQPQHF
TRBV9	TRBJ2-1	CASSASGGRYNEQFF
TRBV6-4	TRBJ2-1	CASSAHIQREGSYNEQFF
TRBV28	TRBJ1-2	CASSTSDRPANYGYTF
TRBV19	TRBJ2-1	CASSGQGGTYNEQFF
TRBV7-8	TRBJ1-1	CASTRAPGMNTEAFF
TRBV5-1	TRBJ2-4	CASSLTGGAKNIQYF
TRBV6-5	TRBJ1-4	CASSAGTLNEKLFF
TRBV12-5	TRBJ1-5	CASGLTDYQPQHF
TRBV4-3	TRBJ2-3	CASSQAWASGRRGTDTQYF
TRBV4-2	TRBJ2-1	CASSAPGQGVYNEQFF
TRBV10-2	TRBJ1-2	CASSDQGAGGYTF
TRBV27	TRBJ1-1	CASSPPPFRGTEAFF
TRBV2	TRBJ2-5	CASLRGNQETQYF
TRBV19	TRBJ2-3	CASSILSASGGPRSTDTQYF
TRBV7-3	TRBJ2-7	CASSRTGTSFAEQYF
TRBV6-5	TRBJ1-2	CASRRSVTGVGYTF
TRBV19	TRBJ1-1	CASSHGQENTEAFF
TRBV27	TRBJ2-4	CASSLGQNKNSQYF
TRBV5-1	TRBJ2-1	CASSTQTGFNYLSSYNEQFF
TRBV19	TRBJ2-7	CASSSTASSYEQYF
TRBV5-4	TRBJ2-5	CASRPTGTSWETQYF
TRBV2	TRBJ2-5	CASSGTGSWEQYF
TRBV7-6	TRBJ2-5	CASSSGLADEETQYF
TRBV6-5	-	CASSYTSLAGTYEQYF
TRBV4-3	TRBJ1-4	CASSQEGAPATNEKLFF
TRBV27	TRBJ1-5	CASSFGGGLSNQPQHF
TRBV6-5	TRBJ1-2	CASSSDRGKRGYTF
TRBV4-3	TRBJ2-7	CASSFRLAGFYEQYF
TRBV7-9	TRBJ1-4	CASSLVTQGSDEKLFF
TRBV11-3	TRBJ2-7	CASSPLAASYEQYF
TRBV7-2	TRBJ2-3	CASSPLAGGTDTQYF
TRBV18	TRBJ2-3	CASSPVYESTDTQYF